In its sample, the clone carrying this T cell receptor beta chain was seen many times. Its matching antigen is unknown. The unsorted libraries originated from 2 million PBMCs that had been stored at -80 C. Germline V gene data show CDR1 as MNHEY and CDR2 as SMNVEV (reference sequence). J gave up 2 bases and V 0 bases, and 13 bases lay outside the gene matches. The CDR3 is 19 residues long. Synthesis of cDNA used 5'RACE (with 10-nucleotide random UMIs). TCRdb re-derived calls from the 5' RACE reads in MiXCR, one entry per CDR3 protein. This sample has fewer than 80,000 distinct CDR3 sequences; around 4.8% occur once, and the top ten carry approximately 3.2%. This specimen belongs to a study of neurological immune-mediated disorders. Study-wide results and limits: Grouping of repertoires by phylogeny put those of 18 of 34 multiple sclerosis patients into a single related-CDR3 cluster, a possible signature.

The sequenced sample was PBMCs. The origin of this receptor is a woman aged 50 to 60 with multiple sclerosis. The chain combines TRBV27 with TRBJ2-3; 8 bases are a match to TRBD1. The CDR3 DNA follows: TGTGCCAGCAGTTTATCCGGACAGGGTCTTGTCTCCAACACAGATACGCAGTATTTT. Its translation: CASSLSGQGLVSNTDTQYF.